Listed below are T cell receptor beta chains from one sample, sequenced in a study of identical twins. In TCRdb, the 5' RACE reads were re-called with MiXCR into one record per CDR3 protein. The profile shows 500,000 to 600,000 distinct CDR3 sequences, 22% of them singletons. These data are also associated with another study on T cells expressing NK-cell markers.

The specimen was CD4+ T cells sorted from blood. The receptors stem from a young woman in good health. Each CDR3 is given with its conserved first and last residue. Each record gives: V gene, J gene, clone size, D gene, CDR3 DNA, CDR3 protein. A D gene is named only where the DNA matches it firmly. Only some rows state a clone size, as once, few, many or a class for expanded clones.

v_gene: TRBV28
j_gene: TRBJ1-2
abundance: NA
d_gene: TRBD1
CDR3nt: TGTGCCTCAGGGACAGTTTACTATGGCTACACCTTC
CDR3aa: CASGTVYYGYTF

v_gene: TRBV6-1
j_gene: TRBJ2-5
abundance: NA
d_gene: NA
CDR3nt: TGTGCCAGCAGTCCCTATACGACAGGCTCAGAGACCCAGTACTTC
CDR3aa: CASSPYTTGSETQYF

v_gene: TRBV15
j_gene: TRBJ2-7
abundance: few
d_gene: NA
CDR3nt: TGTGCCACCAGCAGGGGCAGTGGCGGTCTAACCTACGAGCAGTACTTC
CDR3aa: CATSRGSGGLTYEQYF

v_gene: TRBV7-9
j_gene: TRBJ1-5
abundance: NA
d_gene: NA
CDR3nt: TGTGCCAGCATCTTAACAAATCAGCCCCAGCATTTT
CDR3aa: CASILTNQPQHF

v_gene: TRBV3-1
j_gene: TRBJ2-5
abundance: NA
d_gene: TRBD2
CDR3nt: TGTGCCAGCAGCCAACTTGGGGCGGGGGGGCAAGAGACCCAGTACTTC
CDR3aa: CASSQLGAGGQETQYF

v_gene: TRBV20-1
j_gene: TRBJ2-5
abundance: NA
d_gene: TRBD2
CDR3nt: TGCAGTGCTAGAGATCCCCTAGCGGGAGTCCAAGAGACCCAGTACTTC
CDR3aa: CSARDPLAGVQETQYF

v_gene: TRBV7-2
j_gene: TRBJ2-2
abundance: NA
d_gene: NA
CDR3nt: TGTGCCAGCAGCTTAAGGCCGCCCCGAACCGGGGAGCTGTTTTTT
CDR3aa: CASSLRPPRTGELFF

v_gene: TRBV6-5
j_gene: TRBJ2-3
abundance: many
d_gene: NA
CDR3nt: TGTGCCAGCAGTTACGAAGGGCGTCTCACAGATACGCAGTATTTT
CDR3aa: CASSYEGRLTDTQYF

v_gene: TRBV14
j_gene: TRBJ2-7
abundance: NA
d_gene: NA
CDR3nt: TGTGCCAGCAGCCAAAGTTCGTCAGGGCAGTACTTC
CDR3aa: CASSQSSSGQYF

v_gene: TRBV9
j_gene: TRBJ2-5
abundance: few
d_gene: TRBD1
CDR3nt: TGTGCCAGCAGCGTAGCGGGACAGGGGAGTCAAGAGACCCAGTACTTC
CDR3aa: CASSVAGQGSQETQYF

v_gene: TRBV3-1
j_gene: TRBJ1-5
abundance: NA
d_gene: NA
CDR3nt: TGTGCCAGCAGCCAAGTTCCGGGAAATCAGCCCCAGCATTTT
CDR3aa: CASSQVPGNQPQHF

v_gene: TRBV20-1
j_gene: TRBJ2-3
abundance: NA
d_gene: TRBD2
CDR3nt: TGCAGTGCTAGGGTTAGCGGGGGCGTCGATACGCAGTATTTT
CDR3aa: CSARVSGGVDTQYF

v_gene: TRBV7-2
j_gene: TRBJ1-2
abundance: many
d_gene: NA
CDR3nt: TGTGCCAGCAGCACGTGGACAGCTAACTATGGCTACACCTTC
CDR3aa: CASSTWTANYGYTF

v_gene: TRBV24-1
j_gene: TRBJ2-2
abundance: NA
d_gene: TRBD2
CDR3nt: TGTGCCACCACACATCCGGGACTAGAGGAGCTGTTTTTT
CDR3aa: CATTHPGLEELFF

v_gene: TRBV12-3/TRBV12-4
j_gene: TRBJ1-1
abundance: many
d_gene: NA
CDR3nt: TGTGCCAGCAGTCGCAGGGTGAACACTGAAGCTTTCTTT
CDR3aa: CASSRRVNTEAFF

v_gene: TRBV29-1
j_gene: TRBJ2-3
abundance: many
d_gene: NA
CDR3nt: TGCAGCGTTGAGGTTACCGGAAGGACGCAGTATTTT
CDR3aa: CSVEVTGRTQYF

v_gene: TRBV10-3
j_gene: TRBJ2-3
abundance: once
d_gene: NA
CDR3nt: TGTGCCATCAGTGAAGTCAGATCTGGTACAGATACGCAGTATTTT
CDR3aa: CAISEVRSGTDTQYF

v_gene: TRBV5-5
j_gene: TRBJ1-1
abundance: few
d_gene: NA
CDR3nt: TGTGCCAGCAGCGGAGGGAGGATGGACACTGAAGCTTTCTTT
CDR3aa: CASSGGRMDTEAFF

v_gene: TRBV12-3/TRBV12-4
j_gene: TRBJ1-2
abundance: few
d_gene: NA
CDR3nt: TGTGCCAGCAGTTTTTCAGGATTCTACACCTTC
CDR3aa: CASSFSGFYTF

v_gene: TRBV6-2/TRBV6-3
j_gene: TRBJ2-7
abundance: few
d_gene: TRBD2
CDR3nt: TGTGCCAGCAGTTACTCGGCCGAGCGGGGGCCCTACGAGCAGTACTTC
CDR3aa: CASSYSAERGPYEQYF

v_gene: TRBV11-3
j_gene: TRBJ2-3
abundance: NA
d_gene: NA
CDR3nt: TGTGCCAGCAGCCAGGGGACCGGCACAGATACGCAGTATTTT
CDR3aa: CASSQGTGTDTQYF

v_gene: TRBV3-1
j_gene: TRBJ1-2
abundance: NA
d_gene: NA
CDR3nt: TGTGCCAGCAGCCAAGATTATATCGGCTATGGCTACACCTTC
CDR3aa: CASSQDYIGYGYTF

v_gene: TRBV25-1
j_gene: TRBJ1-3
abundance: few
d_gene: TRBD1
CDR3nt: TGTGCCAGCAGTGAATCGGCAGGGGGTACTGGAAACACCATATATTTT
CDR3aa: CASSESAGGTGNTIYF

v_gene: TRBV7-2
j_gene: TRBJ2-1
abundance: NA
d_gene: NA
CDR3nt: TGTGCCAGCAGCTTAACTAGTTATTTAACCAATGAGCAGTTCTTC
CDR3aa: CASSLTSYLTNEQFF